Sequencing of this T cell receptor (beta chain) was carried out in a study of radiotherapy plus CTLA-4 blockade in lung cancer (dated by TCRdb to between 2017 and 2018). Broadly, across the study: Among the enrolled patients, under 20% had an objective response, and less than 40% reached disease control.

The library came from the immunoSEQ multiplex PCR assay. This is the immuneACCESS table as TCRdb keeps it, with only in-frame sequences that have V and J called. A part of the clones is gone; compared with another copy, unresolved V genes explain less than half, and the rest is unexplained. For this sample there are about 87,000 clones; 70% to 90% appear just once. The ten largest clones represent over 15% of the sample. With regard to this clone: Its antigen has not been determined. Base qualities are not recorded, but no much larger clone differs from it by a single base.

Via the germline V gene, CDR1 is SGDLS and CDR2 YYNGEE. The V and J ends are trimmed by 1 base and 3 bases, leaving 11 bases between them. The CDR3 goes from the cysteine to the phenylalanine over 15 residues. Only the CDR3 DNA is retained, 45 bases long and in frame from the first base. The study evaluated CTLA-4 blockade (ipilimumab) given together with focal radiation therapy in patients who had chemo-refractory metastatic non-small-cell lung cancer. The investigation overall reported the following: After treatment with radiotherapy and ipilimumab, TCR clones that originated in tumors expanded in peripheral blood. The strongest predictors of response were reported to be early dynamic shifts in blood T cell clones along with a rise in serum interferon-beta following radiation.

This clonotype was sampled from a human donor with non-small cell lung cancer that progressed on radiotherapy plus ipilimumab. The chain couples TRBV9 to TRBJ2-1; the D gene lacks a confident call. Sequences were derived from peripheral blood, sampled from a patient treated with radiotherapy plus ipilimumab. The CDR3: CASSVSSELYNEQFF. The sequenced DNA: TGTGCCAGCAGCGTAAGCTCGGAACTCTACAATGAGCAGTTCTTC.